A selection of T cell receptor beta chains follows, all from one sample in a study of response to subunit inactivated influenza vaccine. TCRdb re-called the RT-PCR reads through MiXCR, storing one row per CDR3 protein. The table shows around 570,000 distinct CDR3 sequences, with under 9% occurring only once. Sequenced here: PBMCs from blood, sampled 23 months after vaccination. The source of these receptors is a man aged 50-75 years who received an inactivated influenza vaccine. The CDR3 runs from the conserved cysteine through the conserved F or W. Each record gives: CDR3 DNA, CDR3 protein, J gene, clone size, V gene, D gene. A D gene is named only where the DNA matches it firmly. Only part of the rows carry a size: once, few, many, or a class if the clone is expanded.

CDR3nt: TGTGCCAGTAGTAAAGCGGGAGCAGCCTACAATGAGCAGTTCTTC
CDR3aa: CASSKAGAAYNEQFF
j_gene: TRBJ2-1
abundance: many
v_gene: TRBV19
d_gene: TRBD2

CDR3nt: TGTGCCAGCAGCCCTGCCGTGACGACCGGGGAGCTGTTTTTT
CDR3aa: CASSPAVTTGELFF
j_gene: TRBJ2-2
abundance: few
v_gene: TRBV9
d_gene: .

CDR3nt: TGCGCCAGCAGCCAAGAAACAGTCAGGGTCCACGAGCAGTACTTC
CDR3aa: CASSQETVRVHEQYF
j_gene: TRBJ2-7
abundance: few
v_gene: TRBV4-1
d_gene: .

CDR3nt: TGTGCCAGCAGCTTACTAGCGGGAGGGGCCGACGAGCAGTACTTC
CDR3aa: CASSLLAGGADEQYF
j_gene: TRBJ2-7
abundance: .
v_gene: TRBV7-3
d_gene: TRBD2

CDR3nt: TGTGCCAGCAGCTTATCAGGGGGAAAACTGTTTTTT
CDR3aa: CASSLSGGKLFF
j_gene: TRBJ1-4
abundance: .
v_gene: TRBV9
d_gene: TRBD1

CDR3nt: TGCAGTGCTCCATCGCAGGCAGATACGCAGTATTTT
CDR3aa: CSAPSQADTQYF
j_gene: TRBJ2-3
abundance: .
v_gene: TRBV20-1
d_gene: .

CDR3nt: TGTGCCAGCTCACCCTCTGTCGGGCCTTCGGCGGGCTACACCTTC
CDR3aa: CASSPSVGPSAGYTF
j_gene: TRBJ1-2
abundance: few
v_gene: TRBV18
d_gene: .

CDR3nt: TGTGCCAGCAGCTTAGCGTTAACAGGGAAAAAACTGTTTTTT
CDR3aa: CASSLALTGKKLFF
j_gene: TRBJ1-4
abundance: .
v_gene: TRBV7-9
d_gene: .

CDR3nt: TGCAGTGCTAGAGAATCAAAGCGGGAGTGGGCAGAGACCCAGTACTTC
CDR3aa: CSARESKREWAETQYF
j_gene: TRBJ2-5
abundance: many
v_gene: TRBV20-1
d_gene: TRBD2

CDR3nt: TGCGCCAGCAGTGTCTCGGGACAGGTCGTAGATACGCAGTATTTT
CDR3aa: CASSVSGQVVDTQYF
j_gene: TRBJ2-3
abundance: few
v_gene: TRBV10-1
d_gene: TRBD1

CDR3nt: TGTGCCACCAGTGAGGCTGGATACAATGAGCAGTTCTTC
CDR3aa: CATSEAGYNEQFF
j_gene: TRBJ2-1
abundance: many
v_gene: TRBV24-1
d_gene: .

CDR3nt: TGTGCCAGCAGTTCTTTGGCGGCGGAGACCCAGTACTTC
CDR3aa: CASSSLAAETQYF
j_gene: TRBJ2-5
abundance: .
v_gene: TRBV6-2/TRBV6-3
d_gene: .

CDR3nt: TGTGCCAGCAGCTTAGGGTGGCTCCGGGACACCAAAGAGACCCAGTACTTC
CDR3aa: CASSLGWLRDTKETQYF
j_gene: TRBJ2-5
abundance: .
v_gene: TRBV7-2
d_gene: .

CDR3nt: TGTGCCAGCAGTTTGAGATACTCTAGTACCTACGAGCAGTACTTC
CDR3aa: CASSLRYSSTYEQYF
j_gene: TRBJ2-7
abundance: .
v_gene: TRBV27
d_gene: .

CDR3nt: TGTGCCAGCAGCTTAGCGAGACTGGCAGCTTACGAGCAGTACTTC
CDR3aa: CASSLARLAAYEQYF
j_gene: TRBJ2-7
abundance: .
v_gene: TRBV7-8
d_gene: .

CDR3nt: TGTGCCAGCAGTTTAGGGGTCGAATCACCCCTCCACTTT
CDR3aa: CASSLGVESPLHF
j_gene: TRBJ1-6
abundance: many
v_gene: TRBV12-3/TRBV12-4
d_gene: .

CDR3nt: TGTGCCAGCAGCTTAGATATGGAGGGAGGGCGGGAGCAGTTCTTC
CDR3aa: CASSLDMEGGREQFF
j_gene: TRBJ2-1
abundance: .
v_gene: TRBV11-2
d_gene: TRBD2

CDR3nt: TGCAGTGCTAGAAAGGGACAGGGGGGTCGGGAGACCCAGTACTTC
CDR3aa: CSARKGQGGRETQYF
j_gene: TRBJ2-5
abundance: .
v_gene: TRBV20-1
d_gene: TRBD1

CDR3nt: TGCGCCAGCCCCTGGACGGTCCGCGAGCAGTACTTC
CDR3aa: CASPWTVREQYF
j_gene: TRBJ2-7
abundance: few
v_gene: TRBV4-1
d_gene: .

CDR3nt: TGTGCCAGCAGCCAAAGAGGGGGGTCTGGAAACACCATATATTTT
CDR3aa: CASSQRGGSGNTIYF
j_gene: TRBJ1-3
abundance: .
v_gene: TRBV11-3
d_gene: .

CDR3nt: TGTGCCAGCAGCTTAAATAGCGGGATCACAGATACGCAGTATTTT
CDR3aa: CASSLNSGITDTQYF
j_gene: TRBJ2-3
abundance: few
v_gene: TRBV11-2
d_gene: TRBD2

CDR3nt: TGTGCCAGCAGCCAAACGGACAGGGATGGGTACGCTTTCTTT
CDR3aa: CASSQTDRDGYAFF
j_gene: TRBJ1-1
abundance: .
v_gene: TRBV3-1
d_gene: TRBD1

CDR3nt: TGTGCCAGCAGTGAACCAGGCAGAAATCAGCCCCAGCATTTT
CDR3aa: CASSEPGRNQPQHF
j_gene: TRBJ1-5
abundance: .
v_gene: TRBV25-1
d_gene: .

CDR3nt: TGTGCCAGCAGTAAGCCGGGACAGGGTGCAGATACGCAGTATTTT
CDR3aa: CASSKPGQGADTQYF
j_gene: TRBJ2-3
abundance: .
v_gene: TRBV28
d_gene: TRBD1

CDR3nt: TGTGCCAGCTCACCCGCCGGGACAGGGATCACCGGGGAGCTGTTTTTT
CDR3aa: CASSPAGTGITGELFF
j_gene: TRBJ2-2
abundance: many
v_gene: TRBV18
d_gene: TRBD1

CDR3nt: TGTGCCAGCAGCATCCCTGAAGCTTTCTTT
CDR3aa: CASSIPEAFF
j_gene: TRBJ1-1
abundance: few
v_gene: TRBV21-1
d_gene: .

CDR3nt: TGCGCCAGCAGTATTCTCGCGGGGCCGCGGGATGAGCAGTTCTTC
CDR3aa: CASSILAGPRDEQFF
j_gene: TRBJ2-1
abundance: few
v_gene: TRBV5-1
d_gene: .

CDR3nt: TGTGCCAGCTCACCACGGCTCGGGGGGAACACTGAAGCTTTCTTT
CDR3aa: CASSPRLGGNTEAFF
j_gene: TRBJ1-1
abundance: few
v_gene: TRBV18
d_gene: .

CDR3nt: TGTGCCAGCAGTCGCGGACTCCCTCTTAGCAATCAGCCCCAGCATTTT
CDR3aa: CASSRGLPLSNQPQHF
j_gene: TRBJ1-5
abundance: .
v_gene: TRBV28
d_gene: .

CDR3nt: TGTGCCAGCAGTCGAGGGACAGGGGATAGCAATCAGCCCCAGCATTTT
CDR3aa: CASSRGTGDSNQPQHF
j_gene: TRBJ1-5
abundance: many
v_gene: TRBV2
d_gene: TRBD1

CDR3nt: TGTGCCAGCAGTTTACGGGGGCTGGGACAAGAGACCCAGTACTTC
CDR3aa: CASSLRGLGQETQYF
j_gene: TRBJ2-5
abundance: few
v_gene: TRBV12-3/TRBV12-4
d_gene: .

CDR3nt: TGTGCCAGCAGGGGACCAAGCTTGTACGATGAGCAGTTCTTC
CDR3aa: CASRGPSLYDEQFF
j_gene: TRBJ2-1
abundance: few
v_gene: TRBV27
d_gene: .

CDR3nt: TGTGCCAGCAGCTTAACAGATTTCCACGAGCAGTACTTC
CDR3aa: CASSLTDFHEQYF
j_gene: TRBJ2-7
abundance: many
v_gene: TRBV7-2
d_gene: .

CDR3nt: TGTGCCAGCAGTTCCCTGACCGGAAGGCCCTCTGGGGCCAACGTCCTGACTTTC
CDR3aa: CASSSLTGRPSGANVLTF
j_gene: TRBJ2-6
abundance: few
v_gene: TRBV12-3/TRBV12-4
d_gene: .

CDR3nt: TGTGCCATCAGCTCCGGGACAGGGGGCCATGGCTACACCTTC
CDR3aa: CAISSGTGGHGYTF
j_gene: TRBJ1-2
abundance: .
v_gene: TRBV10-3
d_gene: TRBD1

CDR3nt: TGCGCCAGCAGCCAGGGCCCGGGGCCAGATACGCAGTATTTT
CDR3aa: CASSQGPGPDTQYF
j_gene: TRBJ2-3
abundance: .
v_gene: TRBV4-1
d_gene: .

CDR3nt: TGCATTGGTGATACTGGGACCCAGTACTTC
CDR3aa: CIGDTGTQYF
j_gene: TRBJ2-5
abundance: .
v_gene: TRBV20-1
d_gene: .

CDR3nt: TGTGCCAGCAGCCAAGGGAAGCGAGGCTCCACCTTGTACAATGAGCAGTTCTTC
CDR3aa: CASSQGKRGSTLYNEQFF
j_gene: TRBJ2-1
abundance: many
v_gene: TRBV4-2
d_gene: .

CDR3nt: TGTGCCAGCAGCTTTGGGCCTGTTGAGCAGTACTTC
CDR3aa: CASSFGPVEQYF
j_gene: TRBJ2-7
abundance: few
v_gene: TRBV7-2
d_gene: .

CDR3nt: TGTGCCAGCAGGAACAGTGGTATTGAAGCTTTCTTT
CDR3aa: CASRNSGIEAFF
j_gene: TRBJ1-1
abundance: many
v_gene: TRBV2
d_gene: .

CDR3nt: TGCAGCGTTTCAAGAAGCTCCTACGAGCAGTACTTC
CDR3aa: CSVSRSSYEQYF
j_gene: TRBJ2-7
abundance: .
v_gene: TRBV29-1
d_gene: .